Included here is one T cell receptor (beta chain) sequence, with context. The antigen this receptor binds is unknown. Nothing much larger sits one base from this clone, and base qualities are not available. Healthy control blood was obtained either as purchased buffy coats or from healthy volunteers. Healthy control blood was processed to PBMCs with a Ficoll density gradient and then cryopreserved, whereas patient PBMCs were collected both before and after transplant. For TCRbeta CDR3 sequencing, genomic DNA was extracted from sorted cells using the QIAGEN DNeasy Blood and Tissue Kit. High-throughput TCRbeta CDR3 sequencing, which included PCR amplification with bias correction and internal controls, was done commercially through immunoSEQ. From the authors' description of their analysis: Unique productive TCRbeta sequences were defined by CDR3 nucleotide sequence where primers matched, otherwise by CDR3 amino acid sequence with Vbeta and Jbeta genes. A sequence was defined as donor-reactive if the sequence was expanded at least 5-fold in CFSE-low cells compared with unstimulated cells and had a frequency of at least 0.01% in CFSE-low cells. Jensen-Shannon divergence calculated on the top 100 TCRbeta sequences ranked by frequency was used to measure repertoire divergence. For samples with multiple sequencing runs, sorting error was corrected separately for each run before the runs were pooled. Not all clones reach the TCRdb copy of this immuneACCESS table, which keeps in-frame sequences only. Checked studies attribute under half of the gap to unresolved V genes and leave the rest unexplained. V and J calls and clone size follow that table, whereas D and trimming were derived from the DNA. In all, the sample holds tens of thousands of clones, and 82% of those were seen once. The top ten clonotypes cover around 2.1% of the sample.

The sample belongs to a study of Tregs in tolerant kidney transplant recipients (dated by TCRdb to about 2019). Study-wide context: Additional Treg samples were obtained from a 3-day mixed lymphocyte reaction with belatacept, in some cases followed by a roughly 5-day donor restimulation, before recipient CD4+CD25+CD127- cells were sorted. TCRbeta repertoire sequencing was used in a few healthy controls to compare several methods for expanding Tregs specific for an allogeneic donor. The study used TCRbeta sequencing to identify donor-specific regulatory T cells before combined kidney and bone marrow transplantation, then tracked those cells after transplant. Antibodies distinguished recipient from donor cells when sorting primary belatacept mixed lymphocyte reaction cultures.

Overall results and qualifications from the work: Although technical replication error seemed to be minimal, the question of biological reproducibility was not addressed directly. The most biologically relevant and donor-specific TCRbeta repertoire appeared to be identified by expanding Tregs with activated donor B cells. The study was constrained by small patient numbers, and validation of the findings is required in larger populations and under other immunosuppression protocols.

From the cysteine up to the phenylalanine, the CDR3 has a length of 13 residues. The CDR3 DNA has 39 bases and is translated from base 1. The germline V gene yields SGHAT for CDR1 and FQNNGV for CDR2. V is shortened by 0 bases, J by 8 bases, and the region joining them spans 7 bases. The clonotype originates from a human donor in good health. This chain joins TRBV11-2 to TRBJ2-2; the D segment cannot be called with confidence. Input material: Tregs from blood cultured with allogeneic cells. The CDR3 region reads CASSLDLDGELFF. Read as DNA, the sequence is TGTGCCAGCAGCTTAGATTTGGATGGGGAGCTGTTTTTT.